The 18 T cell receptor beta chains given below trace back to one sample, sequenced in a study of T-cell reconstitution after alpha-beta-depleted transplantation in children. TCRbeta library preparation incorporated unique molecular identifiers. TCRdb passed the PCR reads through MiXCR, listing each CDR3 protein once. The table shows some 80,000 distinct CDR3 sequences, with roughly 20% occurring only once. Source: PBMCs, mostly from graft donor cells, taken 360 days after TCRalphabeta/CD19-depleted stem cell transplant. The origin of the receptors is a male patient between 2 and 15 years old who had a stem cell transplant for acute lymphoblastic leukemia, so the T cells may come from the graft donor.

This clonotype was seen more than once but under ten times. The rearrangement uses TRBV30 and TRBJ2-1, with 12 bases identical to TRBD2. V lost 0 bases, J lost 11 bases, and 8 bases stayed unmatched. The CDR3 extends over 15 amino acids. Germline V gene data show CDR1 as GTSNPN and CDR2 as SVGIG (reference sequence). The DNA of the CDR3 is TGTGCCTGGAGTGTACGGCTAGCGGGAGGGAATAAGCAGTTCTTC. This encodes CAWSVRLAGGNKQFF.

This sequence joins TRBV10-3 and TRBJ1-6; D is unclear. V shed 4 bases and J shed 6 bases, with 10 bases lying between them. The CDR3 runs 14 residues. Germline loops: CDR1 ENHRY, CDR2 SYGVKD. CDR3 nucleotide sequence: TGTGCCATCAGTGGGAAGGTTTTTAATTCACCCCTCCACTTT. This sequence encodes CAISGKVFNSPLHF.

The chain links TRBV27 to TRBJ2-1; tentative D call: TRBD2 (5 bases). Germline lookup yields CDR1 MNHEY and CDR2 SMNVEV (reference sequence). This CDR3 is built from 17 residues. Trimming cost V 2 bases and J 8 bases, with 22 bases left between them. CDR3 sequence: CASSLRRTWAAQYEQFF. CDR3 DNA: TGTGCCAGCAGTTTACGGAGGACTTGGGCGGCACAATATGAGCAGTTCTTC.

The sample holds many counts of this clonotype. The genes are TRBV4-2 and TRBJ2-5, with D hard to call. Germline CDR1 LGHNA, CDR2 YNFKEQ. The CDR3 spans 13 residues. The V end was cut by 0 bases, the J end by 5 bases, with 7 bases between. CDR3 nucleotide sequence: TGTGCCAGCAGCCAAGATCCGAGGGAGACCCAGTACTTC. It specifies CASSQDPRETQYF.

This clonotype was detected only a few times. This rearrangement joins TRBV5-1 to TRBJ2-1; tentatively, D is TRBD2 (5 bases). Trimming removed 4 bases at V and 0 bases at J, with 14 bases between. The CDR3 length is 16 residues. In germline, CDR1 is SGHRS, CDR2 YFSETQ. CDR3 loop: CASSTWKGSSYNEQFF. CDR3 in DNA: TGCGCCAGCAGCACGTGGAAAGGGAGCTCCTACAATGAGCAGTTCTTC.

The chain joins TRBV5-6 to TRBJ2-5, with 10 positions matching TRBD2. The J segment lost 5 bases and the V segment lost 5 bases, leaving 3 bases of the junction unmatched. This CDR3 contains 13 residues. Germline V lookup: CDR1 SGHDT, CDR2 YYEEEE. The CDR3 region has the DNA TGTGCCAGCAGAGCGACTAGCGGGGAGACCCAGTACTTC. Amino acids: CASRATSGETQYF. The full variable domain, in which reference TRBV5-6 and TRBJ2-5 provide the parts outside the CDR3, is DAGVTQSPTHLIKTRGQQVTLRCSPKSGHDTVSWYQQALGQGPQFIFQYYEEEERQRGNFPDRFSGHQFPNYSSELNVNALLLGDSALYLCASRATSGETQYFGPGTRLLVL.

The V call is TRBV4-1, the J call TRBJ2-7; TRBD2 matches 11 bases. The CDR3 totals 15 residues. CDR1 is MGHRA, CDR2 YSYEKL, per germline. The ends lost 2 bases at V and 4 bases at J; junction bases unmatched: 4. The CDR3 sequence is CASSQLAGGVYEQYF. The CDR3 nucleotides are TGCGCCAGCAGCCAACTAGCGGGGGGAGTTTACGAGCAGTACTTC.

Worth noting for this clonotype: One junction end disagrees with the germline gene, perhaps due to a read error. V is TRBV12-3 or TRBV12-4 and J is TRBJ1-5; 10 bases map to TRBD1. The CDR3 loop spans 13 amino acids. The CDR3 bases are TGTGCCAGCAGGACAGGGGGCAAGCAGCCCCAGCATTTT. Its translation is CASRTGGKQPQHF.

The chain combines TRBV12-3 or TRBV12-4 with TRBJ2-5, with no clear D. The CDR3 runs 13 residues. The V gene lost 3 bases and the J gene lost 3 bases, with 8 bases spanning the gap. CDR3 nucleotides: TGTGCCAGCAGTTTTACGCGGAAAGAGACCCAGTACTTC. This encodes CASSFTRKETQYF.

This clonotype has ten or more counts. The CDR3 DNA reads TGCAGTGCCTTTACAGGGGGCGCGGGTGCTTTCTTT. Encoded protein: CSAFTGGAGAFF. The V gene is TRBV20-1, the J gene TRBJ1-1, with 9 bases that match TRBD1. The CDR3 has 12 residues. V was pared by 6 bases and J by 11 bases, with 10 bases of the junction left unmatched. Germline CDR1 reads DFQATT; CDR2 reads SNEGSKA (reference sequence).

The chain joins TRBV12-3 or TRBV12-4 to TRBJ2-2; possibly TRBD2 for D (5 bases). V was trimmed by 2 bases and J by 0 bases, leaving 16 bases between them. The CDR3 consists of 18 residues. CDR3 bases: TGTGCCAGCAGTTTAAAAGGCCTAGCCCCCGCGAACACCGGGGAGCTGTTTTTT. Protein product: CASSLKGLAPANTGELFF.

The chain combines TRBV27 with TRBJ2-1, with a possible D match to TRBD1 (6 bases). This CDR3 has 19 residues. CDR1 and CDR2 (germline): MNHEY, SMNVEV (reference sequence). V shed 0 bases and J shed 2 bases, with 20 bases lying between them. The CDR3 here is CASSLSKARGQRPYNEQFF. The CDR3, as DNA: TGTGCCAGCAGTTTATCAAAGGCGAGGGGACAACGACCCTACAATGAGCAGTTCTTC.

This clonotype was observed at least ten times. V and J are TRBV30 and TRBJ2-3; D is unclear. The CDR3 consists of 13 residues. Trimming cost V 6 bases and J 0 bases, with 10 bases left between them. Germline CDR1 GTSNPN, CDR2 SVGIG (reference sequence). DNA of the CDR3: TGTGCCTGTAACATCGAGAGCACAGATACGCAGTATTTT. Residues: CACNIESTDTQYF.

The chain joins TRBV6-1 to TRBJ2-5; D gene uncertain. V lost 5 bases to trimming and J lost 7 bases, with 20 bases between them. The CDR3 consists of 15 residues. Germline CDR1 and CDR2: MNHNS and SASEGT. CDR3 region: CASSPTDGLPGTQYF. For the CDR3, the DNA is TGTGCCAGCAGTCCTACGGACGGGCTCCCGGGGACCCAGTACTTC.

This clonotype was detected a few times. The V and J genes are TRBV5-1 and TRBJ2-1, with 7 bases lining up with TRBD2. With 4 bases clipped from V and 7 bases from J, the junction kept 14 bases outside the gene matches. CDR3 length equals 16 residues. CDR1 and CDR2 (germline): SGHRS, YFSETQ. The CDR3 loop is CASSPPGTREHNEQFF. CDR3 in DNA: TGCGCCAGCAGCCCTCCCGGAACGCGGGAGCATAATGAGCAGTTCTTC.

This clonotype was observed a few times. The chain carries TRBV10-3 and TRBJ2-7; 7 positions match TRBD1. Per the germline V gene, CDR1 is ENHRY and CDR2 is SYGVKD. The CDR3 spans 13 residues. J was trimmed by 5 bases and V by 5 bases; bases with no gene match: 6. As DNA, the CDR3 is TGTGCCATCAGTCTTACAGGGGTCCACGAGCAGTACTTC. Its translation: CAISLTGVHEQYF.

This clonotype came up a few times. This chain links TRBV5-6 with TRBJ1-5, with 8 bases that match TRBD1. The CDR3 is 16 residues long. V gave up 3 bases and J gave up 3 bases; unmatched junction bases: 8. In germline, CDR1 is SGHDT, CDR2 YYEEEE. CDR3 in DNA: TGTGCCAGCAGCTACGCCGGGACAGGTTTCAATCAGCCCCAGCATTTT. Encoded protein: CASSYAGTGFNQPQHF.

This clonotype was observed once. CDR3 sequence (DNA): TGTGCCAGCAGTCGGCAGGGGGCCCGCACAGATACGCAGTATTTT. Translating gives CASSRQGARTDTQYF. The chain uses TRBV6-1 and TRBJ2-3; 8 nucleotides match TRBD1. The V segment lost 5 bases and the J segment 1 base; nucleotides outside the gene matches: 5. The CDR3 spans 15 residues. Germline loops: CDR1 MNHNS, CDR2 SASEGT.